These 12 T cell receptor beta chains were sequenced from one sample in a study of blood T cell repertoires in COVID-19. Sequencing used immunoSEQ multiplex PCR; TCRdb keeps in-frame clones, though not all of them. The sample lists 200,000 or so clones; roughly 90% were seen once. Material for sequencing was peripheral blood. The source of these receptors is a woman in her sixties or seventies with acute or convalescent COVID-19.

The chain couples TRBV3-1 (or the pseudogene TRBV3-2) to TRBJ2-7; possible D gene TRBD2, 5 bases. Germline V gene data show CDR1 as LGHDT and CDR2 as YNNKEL (reference sequence). With 1 base removed from V and 4 bases from J, the gap between germline ends came to 8 bases. This CDR3 comprises 13 residues. DNA for the CDR3: TGTGCCAGCAGCCAAGCCGGACTTTACGAGCAGTACTTC. Amino acid sequence: CASSQAGLYEQYF.

CDR3 in amino acids: CAISESGGGEKLFF. The CDR3 nucleotides read TGTGCCATCAGTGAGTCGGGGGGAGGAGAAAAACTGTTTTTT. The chain couples TRBV10-3 to TRBJ1-4, with a possible D match to TRBD1 (5 bases). Germline CDR1 and CDR2: ENHRY and SYGVKD. V dropped 0 bases and J dropped 8 bases, with 10 bases sitting between them. The CDR3 consists of 14 residues.

The CDR3 nucleotides are TGTGCCACCAGCAGGCGGAGCTCCTACGAGCAGTACTTC. Translating it yields CATSRRSSYEQYF. The chain joins TRBV15 to TRBJ2-7; D is uncertain. Trimming left V 3 bases short and J 0 bases short, with 6 bases between. Germline CDR1 reads LNHNV; CDR2 reads YYDKDF (reference sequence). The CDR3 is 13 amino acids.

This sequence joins TRBV4-1 and TRBJ1-1; TRBD1 aligns across 7 bases. The CDR3 runs 16 residues. The V gene end was trimmed by 3 bases and the J gene end by 4 bases; junction bases not matched to a gene: 11. CDR1 and CDR2 from the germline V gene are MGHRA and YSYEKL. CDR3 protein: CASSHLVRDRSTEAFF. In DNA, the CDR3 is TGCGCCAGCAGCCATCTAGTGCGGGACAGATCCACTGAAGCTTTCTTT.

This rearrangement joins TRBV5-8 to TRBJ1-1; D not certain. Germline CDR1 reads SGHTS; CDR2 reads YDEGEE. Trimming shortened V by 0 bases and J by 0 bases, and 12 bases separated the two germline ends. There are 16 residues in the CDR3. The CDR3 DNA reads as TGTGCCAGCAGCTTGGGGGCCATCCCCCTGAACACTGAAGCTTTCTTT. Its protein is CASSLGAIPLNTEAFF.

The chain is built from TRBV11-2 and TRBJ2-7; D call uncertain. With 4 bases removed from V and 3 bases from J, the gap between germline ends came to 13 bases. The germline V gene has CDR1 SGHAT and CDR2 FQNNGV. The CDR3 extends over 14 amino acids. CDR3 in amino acids: CASSSPPLRYEQYF. The CDR3 DNA sequence: TGTGCCAGCAGCTCCCCTCCTCTCCGCTACGAGCAGTACTTC.

The CDR3 here is CASSYVLAGDSYEQYF. DNA of the CDR3: TGTGCCAGCAGTTACGTCCTAGCGGGAGATTCCTACGAGCAGTACTTC. This rearrangement joins TRBV6-2 or TRBV6-3 to TRBJ2-7; 10 nucleotides match TRBD2. The CDR3 runs to 16 residues. The germline V gene has CDR1 MNHEY and CDR2 SVGEGT. V lost 2 bases to trimming and J lost 1 base; unmatched junction nucleotides: 5.

J is TRBJ1-6 and V is TRBV28; D gene uncertain. V lost 7 bases to trimming and J lost 7 bases, with 8 bases between them. The CDR3 is made up of 12 amino acids. Looked up from germline, CDR1 is MDHEN and CDR2 is SYDVKM. The CDR3 loop is CASTVTNSPLHF. DNA of the CDR3: TGTGCCAGCACGGTAACGAATTCACCCCTCCACTTT.

This chain connects TRBV24-1 to TRBJ1-2, with no clear D. Germline lookup yields CDR1 KGHDR and CDR2 SFDVKD. The CDR3 contains 13 residues. V was shortened by 7 bases and J by 4 bases, with 12 bases between the two germline ends. CDR3 sequence reads: CATSAGGSYGYTF. For the CDR3, the DNA is TGTGCCACCAGCGCTGGAGGTAGCTATGGCTACACCTTC.

This chain uses TRBV11-3 with TRBJ2-1; 10 bases agree with TRBD2. The CDR3 totals 14 residues. Germline V gives CDR1 SGHNT, CDR2 YENEEA. With V trimmed by 6 bases and J by 10 bases, 9 bases remained unmatched. CDR3 bases: TGTGCCAGCAGTCACGGCCTAGCGGGGGTGGAGCAGTTCTTC. This translates into CASSHGLAGVEQFF.

This clone was observed a few times. The chain uses TRBV12-3 or TRBV12-4 and TRBJ2-5; tentatively, D is TRBD1 (6 bases). V shed 5 bases and J shed 10 bases, with 17 bases lying between them. There are 13 residues in the CDR3. The CDR3: CASSNRVEGGQYF. In DNA form, the CDR3 reads TGTGCCAGCAGTAACAGGGTCGAGGGCGGCCAGTACTTC.

The chain employs TRBV6-5 and TRBJ1-4, with D perhaps matching TRBD1 (6 bases). There are 13 residues in the CDR3. V was clipped by 4 bases and J by 10 bases, with 13 bases between them. CDR1 and CDR2 (germline): MNHEY, SVGAGI. In DNA form, the CDR3 reads TGTGCCAGCAGTTTCGAACAGGGAAGAAAACTGTTTTTT. Translation: CASSFEQGRKLFF.